This T cell receptor (beta chain) was retrieved from a study of identical twins. This clonotype has more than one count but fewer than ten. Through template switching, a universal primer site was introduced, and the cDNA contained unique molecular identifiers. TCRdb called the 5' RACE reads again in MiXCR, with one record for every CDR3 protein. The table lists some 500,000 distinct CDR3 sequences, approximately 22% of them singletons. These same records also appear under a second study, on T cells expressing NK-cell markers. According to that study: Restriction of sorting to alpha-beta TCR T cells was accomplished in several experiments using an anti-gamma-delta TCR antibody. Dominant NKG2C+ clonotypes in over 5 donors made up 1.0-7.0% of CD8+ T cells.

This clonotype originated in a woman between 18 and 29 years old in good health. Sequencing was carried out using CD4+ T cells sorted from blood.

Here the CDR3 DNA reads TGTGCCATCAGTAGCGCAGATACGCAGTATTTT. It translates to CAISSADTQYF. This chain connects TRBV10-3 to TRBJ2-3; no reliable D call. The V gene's germline CDR1 is ENHRY and CDR2 SYGVKD. This CDR3 has 11 residues. Trimming removed 5 bases at V and 4 bases at J, with 4 bases between.